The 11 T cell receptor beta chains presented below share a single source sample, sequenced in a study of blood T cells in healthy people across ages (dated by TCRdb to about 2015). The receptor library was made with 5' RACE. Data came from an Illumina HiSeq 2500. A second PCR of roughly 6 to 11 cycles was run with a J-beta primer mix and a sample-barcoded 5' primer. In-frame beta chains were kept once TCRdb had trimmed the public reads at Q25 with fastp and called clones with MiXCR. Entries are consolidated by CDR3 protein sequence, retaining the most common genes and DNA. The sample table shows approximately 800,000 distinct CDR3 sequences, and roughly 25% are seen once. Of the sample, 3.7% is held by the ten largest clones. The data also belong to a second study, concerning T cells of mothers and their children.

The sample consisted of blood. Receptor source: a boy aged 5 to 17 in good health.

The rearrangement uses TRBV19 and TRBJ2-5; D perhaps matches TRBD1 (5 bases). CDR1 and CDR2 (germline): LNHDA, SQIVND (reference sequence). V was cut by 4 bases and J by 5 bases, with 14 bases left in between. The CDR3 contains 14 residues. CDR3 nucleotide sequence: TGTGCCAGTAGTACCTCGAAGGGGATCGAGACCCAGTACTTC. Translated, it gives CASSTSKGIETQYF. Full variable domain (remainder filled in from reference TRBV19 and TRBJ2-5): DGGITQSPKYLFRKEGQNVTLSCEQNLNHDAMYWYRQDPGQGLRLIYYSQIVNDFQKGDIAEGYSVSREKKESFPLTVTSAQKNPTAFYLCASSTSKGIETQYFGPGTRLLVL.

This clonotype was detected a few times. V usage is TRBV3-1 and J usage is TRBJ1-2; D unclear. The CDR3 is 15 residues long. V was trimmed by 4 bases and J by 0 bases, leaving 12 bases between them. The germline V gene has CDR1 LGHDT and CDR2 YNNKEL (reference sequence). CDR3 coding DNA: TGTGCCAGCAGCCTAACCGGTGGGTCTAACTATGGCTACACCTTC. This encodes CASSLTGGSNYGYTF.

CDR3 in amino acids: CASGPRDSPYEQYF. DNA of the CDR3: TGTGCCAGCGGCCCCCGGGACAGTCCCTACGAGCAGTACTTC. V usage is TRBV7-9 and J usage is TRBJ2-7; 7 bases fit TRBD1. In germline, CDR1 is SEHNR, CDR2 FQNEAQ (reference sequence). This CDR3 comprises 14 residues. J gave up 2 bases and V 8 bases, and 9 bases lay outside the gene matches.

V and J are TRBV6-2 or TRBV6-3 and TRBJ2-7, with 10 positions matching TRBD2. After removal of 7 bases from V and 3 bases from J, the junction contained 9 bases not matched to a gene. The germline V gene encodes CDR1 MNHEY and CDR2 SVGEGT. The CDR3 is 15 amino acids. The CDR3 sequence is CASIAPSGGYYEQYF. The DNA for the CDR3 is TGTGCCAGCATCGCACCTAGCGGGGGCTACTACGAGCAGTACTTC.

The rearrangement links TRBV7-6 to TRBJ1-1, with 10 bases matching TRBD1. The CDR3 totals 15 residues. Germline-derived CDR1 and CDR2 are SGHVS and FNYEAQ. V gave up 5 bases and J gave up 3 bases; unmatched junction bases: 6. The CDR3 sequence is CASSIRQGADTEAFF. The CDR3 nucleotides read TGTGCCAGCAGCATAAGACAGGGGGCGGACACTGAAGCTTTCTTT.

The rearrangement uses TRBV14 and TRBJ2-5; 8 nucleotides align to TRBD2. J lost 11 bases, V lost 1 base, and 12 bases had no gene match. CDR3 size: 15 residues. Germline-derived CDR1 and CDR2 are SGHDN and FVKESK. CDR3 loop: CASSQVVAGLGEQYF. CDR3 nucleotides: TGTGCCAGCAGCCAAGTGGTAGCGGGACTGGGGGAGCAGTACTTC.

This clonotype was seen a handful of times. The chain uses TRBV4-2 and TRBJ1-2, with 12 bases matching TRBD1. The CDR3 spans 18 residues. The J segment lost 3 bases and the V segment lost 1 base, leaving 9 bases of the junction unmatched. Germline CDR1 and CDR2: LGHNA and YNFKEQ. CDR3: CASSQAGTRDRGHYGYTF. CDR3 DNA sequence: TGTGCCAGCAGCCAAGCGGGGACCCGGGACAGGGGGCACTATGGCTACACCTTC.

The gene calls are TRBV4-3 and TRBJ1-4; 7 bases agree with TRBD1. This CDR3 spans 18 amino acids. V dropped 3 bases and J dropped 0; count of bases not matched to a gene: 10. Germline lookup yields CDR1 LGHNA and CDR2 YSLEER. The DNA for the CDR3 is TGCGCCAGCAGCCAGGACCACCGACAGGGAGCAACTAATGAAAAACTGTTTTTT. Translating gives CASSQDHRQGATNEKLFF.

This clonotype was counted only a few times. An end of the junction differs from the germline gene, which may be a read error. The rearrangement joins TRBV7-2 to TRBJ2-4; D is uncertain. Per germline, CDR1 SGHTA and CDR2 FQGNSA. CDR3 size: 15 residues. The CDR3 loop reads CASSLEWAAKNTQYF. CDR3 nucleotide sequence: TGTGCCAGCAGCTTAGAGTGGGCAGCCAAAAACACTCAGTACTTC.

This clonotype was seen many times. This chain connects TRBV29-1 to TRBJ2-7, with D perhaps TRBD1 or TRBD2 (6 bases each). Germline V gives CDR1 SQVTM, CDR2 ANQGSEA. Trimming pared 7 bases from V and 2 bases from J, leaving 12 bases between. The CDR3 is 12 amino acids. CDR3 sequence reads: CSARRGTYEQYF. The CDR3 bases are TGCAGCGCTCGGAGGGGGACCTACGAGCAGTACTTC.

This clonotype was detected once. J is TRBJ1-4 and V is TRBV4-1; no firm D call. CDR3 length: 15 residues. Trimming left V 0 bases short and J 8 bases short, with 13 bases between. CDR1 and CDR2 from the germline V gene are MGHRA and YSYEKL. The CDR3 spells CASSQELTTREKLFF. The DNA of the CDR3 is TGCGCCAGCAGCCAAGAGTTGACGACTAGGGAAAAACTGTTTTTT.